The clone carrying this TCR beta chain was seen ten or more times. Antigen specificity is unknown. CDR3 length: 14 amino acids. Germline loops: CDR1 LGHDT, CDR2 YNNKEL (reference sequence). V was pared by 0 bases and J by 3 bases, with 6 bases between. A quantitative 5'-RACE method, one with molecular barcodes, was used to make TCR beta libraries. Each CDR3 protein is one row after TCRdb ran MiXCR on the 5' RACE reads. Of about 390,000 distinct CDR3 sequences in the sample, about 20% were seen once. The data stem from a study of CD8 T cells in ankylosing spondylitis. Points from the study as a whole: There were earlier reports of some motif variants in reactive arthritis synovial fluid and blood. A motif of 8 or 9 highly homologous TCR beta variants was seen as apparently characteristic of ankylosing spondylitis blood. Disease-linked clones bore a CD8+ phenotype, appearing relatively rarely in peripheral blood. Enrichment of disease-linked clones was reportedly significant in matched ankylosing spondylitis synovial fluid.

This chain uses TRBV3-1 with TRBJ1-5, with D uncertain. This clonotype originated in a male donor with ankylosing spondylitis. Material for sequencing was blood, either unsorted or a sorted T cell fraction (not recorded which). DNA of the CDR3: TGTGCCAGCAGCCAAGAAAACCTCAATCAGCCCCAGCATTTT. This gives the protein CASSQENLNQPQHF. Full variable domain (remainder filled in from reference TRBV3-1 and TRBJ1-5): DTAVSQTPKYLVTQMGNDKSIKCEQNLGHDTMYWYKQDSKKFLKIMFSYNNKELIINETVPNRFSPKSPDKAHLNLHINSLELGDSAVYFCASSQENLNQPQHFGDGTRLSIL.